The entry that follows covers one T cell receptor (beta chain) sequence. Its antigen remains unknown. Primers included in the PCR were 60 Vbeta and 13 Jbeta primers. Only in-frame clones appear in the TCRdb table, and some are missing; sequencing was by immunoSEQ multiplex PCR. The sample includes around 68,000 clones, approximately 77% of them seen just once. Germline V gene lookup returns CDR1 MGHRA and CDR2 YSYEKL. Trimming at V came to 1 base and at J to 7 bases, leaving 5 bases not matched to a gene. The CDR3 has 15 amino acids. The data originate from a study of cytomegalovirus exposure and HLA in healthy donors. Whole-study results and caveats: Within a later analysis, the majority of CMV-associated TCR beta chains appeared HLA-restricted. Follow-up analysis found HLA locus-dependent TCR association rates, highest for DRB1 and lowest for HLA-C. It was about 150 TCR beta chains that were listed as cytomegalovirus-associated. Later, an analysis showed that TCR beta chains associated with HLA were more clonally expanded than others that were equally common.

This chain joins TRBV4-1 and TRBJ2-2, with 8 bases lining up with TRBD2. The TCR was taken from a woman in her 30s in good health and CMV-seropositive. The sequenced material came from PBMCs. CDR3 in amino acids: CASSQVAGGGGELFF. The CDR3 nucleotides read TGCGCCAGCAGCCAAGTTGCGGGAGGAGGCGGGGAGCTGTTTTTT.